The 18 T cell receptor beta chains below were found in one sample sequenced in a study of OX40 agonist ivuxolimab in advanced cancers. The table came from immunoSEQ multiplex PCR; TCRdb's copy has only in-frame clones and leaves some out. The sample carries just under 75,000 clones, approximately 90% recorded once. Sequencing was performed on CD4+ or CD8+ T cells sorted from blood, taken in a trial of the OX40 agonist ivuxolimab. Receptors originate from an adult with an advanced solid tumor such as melanoma, head and neck, liver or kidney cancer.

V is TRBV2 and J is TRBJ2-7, with 8 bases identical to TRBD1. This CDR3 spans 14 amino acids. After removal of 3 bases from V and 3 bases from J, the junction contained 4 bases not matched to a gene. Germline V gene sequence: CDR1 SNHLY, CDR2 FYNNEI. The CDR3 sequence is CASSDGTGIYEQYF. In DNA, the CDR3 is TGTGCCAGCAGTGACGGGACAGGTATCTACGAGCAGTACTTC. The full variable domain, rest sourced from reference TRBV2 and TRBJ2-7, is EPEVTQTPSHQVTQMGQEVILRCVPISNHLYFYWYRQILGQKVEFLVSFYNNEISEKSEIFDDQFSVERPDGSNFTLKIRSTKLEDSAMYFCASSDGTGIYEQYFGPGTRLTVT.

The chain couples TRBV5-4 to TRBJ2-7; TRBD1 agrees at 9 bases. This CDR3 has 15 amino acids. Trimming at V came to 4 bases and at J to 4 bases, leaving 9 bases not matched to a gene. The germline gives CDR1 SGHNT, CDR2 YYREEE (reference sequence). The CDR3 here is CASSEGQGIPYEQYF. The CDR3 DNA is TGTGCCAGCAGCGAAGGACAGGGGATCCCTTACGAGCAGTACTTC. The whole variable domain, remainder taken from reference TRBV5-4 and TRBJ2-7, is ETGVTQSPTHLIKTRGQQVTLRCSSQSGHNTVSWYQQALGQGPQFIFQYYREEENGRGNFPPRFSGLQFPNYSSELNVNALELDDSALYLCASSEGQGIPYEQYFGPGTRLTVT.

This clone was detected only a few times. The chain recombines TRBV5-1 with TRBJ1-1; no firm D call. Trimming left V 4 bases short and J 5 bases short, with 15 bases between. The V gene's germline CDR1 is SGHRS and CDR2 YFSETQ. CDR3 length: 14 amino acids. The CDR3 sequence: CASSAGIAGTEAFF. The CDR3 region has the DNA TGCGCCAGCAGCGCCGGGATCGCGGGGACTGAAGCTTTCTTT.

The chain uses TRBV6-1 and TRBJ1-1, with D uncertain. V dropped 3 bases and J dropped 1 base, with 18 bases sitting between them. The CDR3 has 17 amino acids. Germline CDR1 and CDR2: MNHNS and SASEGT. This CDR3 is CASSEVVGVLGNTEAFF. Written as DNA, the CDR3 is TGTGCCAGCAGTGAGGTTGTGGGAGTCCTTGGGAACACTGAAGCTTTCTTT.

The chain uses TRBV11-3 and TRBJ2-7, with D possibly matching TRBD2 (7 bases). Germline V gene sequence: CDR1 SGHNT, CDR2 YENEEA. Deletions cut 1 base from V and 3 bases from J, with 16 bases between. CDR3 length equals 16 residues. For the CDR3, the DNA is TGTGCCAGCAGCTTAGGGGGGGGCTATGCGGACTACGAGCAGTACTTC. Translation: CASSLGGGYADYEQYF.

This rearrangement joins TRBV5-1 to TRBJ1-2, with TRBD1 matching 8 bases. Trimming at V came to 4 bases and at J to 8 bases, leaving 4 bases not matched to a gene. Germline CDR1 reads SGHRS; CDR2 reads YFSETQ. This CDR3 has 12 residues. The DNA for the CDR3 is TGCGCCAGCAGCAGGGGGACAGGCGGCTACACCTTC. Translating it yields CASSRGTGGYTF.

This rearrangement joins TRBV7-6 to TRBJ1-3; possible D gene TRBD1, 5 bases. Germline V gives CDR1 SGHVS, CDR2 FNYEAQ. V lost 3 bases to trimming and J lost 2 bases, with 17 bases between them. The CDR3 consists of 17 residues. In nucleotides, the CDR3 is TGTGCCAGCAGCTTTAGTTTTGGGCAGGGCGCTGGAAACACCATATATTTT. It encodes CASSFSFGQGAGNTIYF.

The genes are TRBV5-4 and TRBJ2-7; TRBD1 agrees at 7 bases. The V and J ends lost 7 bases and 0 bases, in that order; junction bases with no gene match: 7. The germline gives CDR1 SGHNT, CDR2 YYREEE (reference sequence). This CDR3 region has 14 residues. CDR3 sequence (DNA): TGTGCCAGCGGCGACAGGGAATCCTCCTACGAGCAGTACTTC. This gives the protein CASGDRESSYEQYF.

This chain connects TRBV5-4 to TRBJ1-3; possible D gene TRBD1, 6 bases. Trimming took 0 bases from V and 16 from J, leaving 17 bases between them. From germline, CDR1 is SGHNT and CDR2 YYREEE (reference sequence). The CDR3 runs to 13 residues. The CDR3 sequence: CASSLGQDGGRYF. For the CDR3, the DNA is TGTGCCAGCAGCTTGGGCCAGGACGGGGGCCGGTATTTT.

The chain has TRBV18 and TRBJ2-7, with no clear D. CDR3 length: 13 amino acids. V was cut by 3 bases and J by 6 bases, with 12 bases left in between. From germline, CDR1 is KGHSH and CDR2 LQKENI. The CDR3 protein is CASSPDVGPEQYF. CDR3 nucleotides: TGTGCCAGCTCACCCGATGTGGGTCCCGAGCAGTACTTC.

The chain carries TRBV5-1 and TRBJ2-3, with TRBD1 matching over 10 bases. Germline CDR1 SGHRS, CDR2 YFSETQ. The CDR3 covers 15 residues. V shed 4 bases, J shed 5 bases, and the junction held 7 bases outside the gene matches. The CDR3 DNA follows: TGCGCCAGCAGCGGGGGACAGGGGTCACAAGATACGCAGTATTTT. It specifies CASSGGQGSQDTQYF. Using reference TRBV5-1 and TRBJ2-3 for the parts outside the CDR3, the full variable domain is KAGVTQTPRYLIKTRGQQVTLSCSPISGHRSVSWYQQTPGQGLQFLFEYFSETQRNKGNFPGRFSGRQFSNSRSEMNVSTLELGDSALYLCASSGGQGSQDTQYFGPGTRLTVL.

The chain joins TRBV7-9 to TRBJ1-5, with no clear D. CDR1 is SEHNR, CDR2 FQNEAQ, per germline (reference sequence). Trimming took 3 bases from V and 2 from J, leaving 8 bases between them. The CDR3 is made up of 14 amino acids. The CDR3 here is CASSFQSGNQPQHF. The CDR3 region has the DNA TGTGCCAGCAGCTTCCAGTCCGGCAATCAGCCCCAGCATTTT.

This clone appeared a few times. The genes are TRBV10-3 and TRBJ2-5; 10 bases are a match to TRBD1. V was clipped by 2 bases and J by 5 bases; unmatched bases: 8. The CDR3 is 16 amino acids. Germline V gene data show CDR1 as ENHRY and CDR2 as SYGVKD. This CDR3 is CAISEKGQGDLETQYF. CDR3 DNA sequence: TGTGCCATCAGTGAGAAAGGACAGGGGGATTTGGAGACCCAGTACTTC.

The chain carries TRBV6-5 and TRBJ1-3; D remains ambiguous. The CDR3 is made up of 13 amino acids. V was shortened by 10 bases and J by 3 bases, with 13 bases between the two germline ends. Germline lookup yields CDR1 MNHEY and CDR2 SVGAGI. The DNA for the CDR3 is TGTGCCACCCACGGAGGGCTTGGAAACACCATATATTTT. Translation: CATHGGLGNTIYF.

The gene calls are TRBV18 and TRBJ2-5, with 11 positions matching TRBD2. Germline CDR1 is KGHSH and CDR2 is LQKENI. Trimming removed 6 bases from V and 8 bases from J; junction bases left unmatched: 17. The CDR3 covers 17 residues. CDR3 amino acids: CASSTTKTSGTQGTQYF. The CDR3 coding sequence is TGTGCCAGCTCCACCACCAAGACTAGCGGGACCCAAGGAACCCAGTACTTC.

This chain joins TRBV2 and TRBJ1-2; the D gene is possibly TRBD1 (6 bases). The V gene's germline CDR1 is SNHLY and CDR2 FYNNEI. Trimming cost V 5 bases and J 10 bases, with 11 bases left between them. CDR3 length: 11 amino acids. The CDR3 protein is CASSNRADYTF. In DNA form, the CDR3 reads TGTGCCAGCAGTAACAGGGCGGACTACACCTTC.

This rearrangement joins TRBV21-1 to TRBJ2-3; no DNA check was done on the table's D call, TRBD2. TRBV21-1 is deemed a pseudogene. The length of the CDR3 is 16 residues. CDR3 nucleotide sequence: TGTGCCAGCAGCAAAGTGACGGGAGAGGGATCAGATACGCAGTATTTT. Residues: CASSKVTGEGSDTQYF.

The chain joins TRBV18 to TRBJ1-1, with 8 bases fitting TRBD1. The V gene's germline CDR1 is KGHSH and CDR2 LQKENI. The CDR3 has 16 amino acids. Trimming removed 1 base from V and 2 bases from J; junction bases left unmatched: 6. CDR3 sequence (DNA): TGTGCCAGCTCACCACGCACGGGACAGGAAAACACTGAAGCTTTCTTT. Amino acid sequence: CASSPRTGQENTEAFF.